Listed below are T cell receptor beta chains from one sample, sequenced in a study of T cell responses to AZD1222 COVID-19 vaccine. Method: immunoSEQ multiplex PCR; TCRdb's copy keeps in-frame clones and lacks some. The sample consists of roughly 150,000 clones, about 92% of them appearing once. The sequencing here drew on peripheral blood, taken on day 0 of AZD1222 vaccination. All receptors derive from an adult in good health. The CDR3 runs from the conserved cysteine through the conserved F or W. A D gene is named only where the DNA matches it firmly. The size field is filled for only some rows; it gives once, few, many or a size class.

clone_size: -; d_call: TRBD1; v_call: TRBV7-2; j_call: TRBJ2-7; cdr3_aa: CASSLDRSFLGQYF; cdr3_nt: TGTGCCAGCAGCTTGGACAGGTCCTTTCTTGGGCAGTACTTC
clone_size: -; d_call: TRBD1; v_call: TRBV28; j_call: TRBJ1-5; cdr3_aa: CASSRQGASEQPQHF; cdr3_nt: TGTGCCAGCAGCCGACAGGGGGCTTCAGAACAGCCCCAGCATTTT
clone_size: -; d_call: TRBD1; v_call: TRBV24-1; j_call: TRBJ2-5; cdr3_aa: CATSDFRRQGYRETQYF; cdr3_nt: TGTGCCACCAGTGATTTTCGGAGACAGGGTTATCGGGAGACCCAGTACTTC
clone_size: -; d_call: -; v_call: TRBV27; j_call: TRBJ2-2; cdr3_aa: CASSLITPNTGELFF; cdr3_nt: TGTGCCAGCAGTTTAATCACCCCGAACACCGGGGAGCTGTTTTTT
clone_size: -; d_call: TRBD2; v_call: TRBV9; j_call: TRBJ2-1; cdr3_aa: CASSPNRGVSYNEQFF; cdr3_nt: TGTGCCAGCAGCCCCAACCGGGGGGTTTCCTACAATGAGCAGTTCTTC
clone_size: -; d_call: -; v_call: TRBV19; j_call: TRBJ2-1; cdr3_aa: CASSTAHGGEQFF; cdr3_nt: TGTGCCAGTAGTACCGCGCACGGGGGTGAGCAGTTCTTC
clone_size: -; d_call: TRBD1; v_call: TRBV7-8; j_call: TRBJ1-2; cdr3_aa: CASSPRQGGNYGYTF; cdr3_nt: TGTGCCAGCAGCCCGAGACAGGGTGGCAACTATGGCTACACCTTC
clone_size: once; d_call: -; v_call: TRBV7-9; j_call: TRBJ1-2; cdr3_aa: CASSSEGGYTF; cdr3_nt: TGTGCCAGCAGCTCCGAGGGTGGCTACACCTTC
clone_size: -; d_call: -; v_call: TRBV7-2; j_call: TRBJ1-5; cdr3_aa: CASSSGGQRYSNQPQHF; cdr3_nt: TGTGCCAGCAGCTCGGGCGGACAGCGATATAGCAATCAGCCCCAGCATTTT
clone_size: few; d_call: -; v_call: TRBV5-1; j_call: TRBJ2-2; cdr3_aa: CASSSRRGGELFF; cdr3_nt: TGCGCCAGCAGCTCCCGACGGGGCGGGGAGCTGTTTTTT
clone_size: -; d_call: -; v_call: TRBV4-3; j_call: TRBJ1-6; cdr3_aa: CASSQDWEYRESSYNSPLHF; cdr3_nt: TGCGCCAGCAGCCAAGATTGGGAATATCGCGAGAGCTCCTATAATTCACCCCTCCACTTT
clone_size: few; d_call: TRBD1; v_call: TRBV7-9; j_call: TRBJ1-2; cdr3_aa: CASSPGQGLDLNYGYTF; cdr3_nt: TGTGCCAGCAGCCCGGGACAGGGGCTCGATCTTAACTATGGCTACACCTTC
clone_size: once; d_call: -; v_call: TRBV28; j_call: TRBJ1-3; cdr3_aa: CASPTDSGNTIYF; cdr3_nt: TGTGCCAGCCCGACCGATTCTGGAAACACCATATATTTT
clone_size: -; d_call: -; v_call: TRBV6-5; j_call: TRBJ2-7; cdr3_aa: CASSYALAGYEQYF; cdr3_nt: TGTGCCAGCAGTTACGCCCTGGCGGGCTACGAGCAGTACTTC
clone_size: -; d_call: TRBD1; v_call: TRBV28; j_call: TRBJ2-7; cdr3_aa: CAAAGTGIQQYF; cdr3_nt: TGTGCCGCTGCCGGGACAGGGATACAGCAGTACTTC
clone_size: -; d_call: -; v_call: TRBV18; j_call: TRBJ2-6; cdr3_aa: CASSYGQAGANVLTF; cdr3_nt: TGTGCCAGCTCATATGGGCAGGCCGGGGCCAACGTCCTGACTTTC
clone_size: -; d_call: -; v_call: TRBV7-2; j_call: TRBJ1-4; cdr3_aa: CASSSQGIELFF; cdr3_nt: TGTGCCAGCAGCTCACAGGGAATTGAACTGTTTTTT
clone_size: -; d_call: TRBD2; v_call: TRBV7-3; j_call: TRBJ2-1; cdr3_aa: CASSSSSGRAGEQFF; cdr3_nt: TGTGCCAGCAGCTCGTCTAGCGGGAGGGCAGGTGAGCAGTTCTTC
clone_size: few; d_call: TRBD2; v_call: TRBV7-3; j_call: TRBJ2-2; cdr3_aa: CASSPSGGVPGELFF; cdr3_nt: TGTGCCAGCAGCCCTAGCGGGGGGGTCCCCGGGGAGCTGTTTTTT
clone_size: once; d_call: TRBD2; v_call: TRBV5-1; j_call: TRBJ2-1; cdr3_aa: CASSPTGTSGGAWGEQFF; cdr3_nt: TGCGCCAGCAGCCCTACCGGGACTAGCGGGGGGGCCTGGGGTGAGCAGTTCTTC
clone_size: -; d_call: -; v_call: TRBV7-2; j_call: TRBJ2-3; cdr3_aa: CASSSRTETDTQYF; cdr3_nt: TGTGCCAGCAGCTCCCGGACGGAAACAGATACGCAGTATTTT
clone_size: -; d_call: -; v_call: TRBV19; j_call: TRBJ1-2; cdr3_aa: CASSSTPTANYGYTF; cdr3_nt: TGTGCCAGTAGTAGCACCCCTACAGCTAACTATGGCTACACCTTC
clone_size: -; d_call: -; v_call: TRBV10-3; j_call: TRBJ2-3; cdr3_aa: CAIRGEFSTDTQYF; cdr3_nt: TGTGCCATCAGGGGTGAATTTAGCACAGATACGCAGTATTTT
clone_size: -; d_call: TRBD1; v_call: TRBV7-3; j_call: TRBJ1-1; cdr3_aa: CASSLISVTGGRTEAFF; cdr3_nt: TGTGCCAGCAGCTTAATTTCTGTGACAGGGGGCAGAACTGAAGCTTTCTTT
clone_size: -; d_call: -; v_call: TRBV5-6; j_call: TRBJ1-1; cdr3_aa: CASSLGTRDFF; cdr3_nt: TGTGCCAGCAGCCTAGGGACCCGCGATTTCTTT
clone_size: -; d_call: -; v_call: TRBV27; j_call: TRBJ2-5; cdr3_aa: CASSFQGIGTQYF; cdr3_nt: TGTGCCAGCAGTTTTCAGGGTATTGGGACCCAGTACTTC
clone_size: -; d_call: -; v_call: TRBV10-3; j_call: TRBJ1-2; cdr3_aa: CAIRGDGRAGYTF; cdr3_nt: TGTGCCATCAGGGGAGACGGGAGGGCTGGCTACACCTTC
clone_size: -; d_call: TRBD1; v_call: TRBV10-1; j_call: TRBJ2-1; cdr3_aa: CASRQMTGSGEQFF; cdr3_nt: TGCGCCAGCAGACAGATGACAGGGTCCGGTGAGCAGTTCTTC
clone_size: -; d_call: TRBD1; v_call: TRBV7-3; j_call: TRBJ2-3; cdr3_aa: CASSPDRETDTQYF; cdr3_nt: TGTGCCAGCAGCCCTGACAGGGAAACAGATACGCAGTATTTT
clone_size: -; d_call: -; v_call: TRBV5-4; j_call: TRBJ2-7; cdr3_aa: CASSWGLAEDYEQYF; cdr3_nt: TGTGCCAGCAGCTGGGGGCTAGCGGAAGACTACGAGCAGTACTTC
clone_size: -; d_call: -; v_call: TRBV5-1; j_call: TRBJ1-2; cdr3_aa: CASSLDIGRNNYGYTF; cdr3_nt: TGCGCCAGCAGCTTGGACATCGGACGGAATAACTATGGCTACACCTTC
clone_size: -; d_call: -; v_call: TRBV28; j_call: TRBJ2-7; cdr3_aa: CASSAYLRAYEQYF; cdr3_nt: TGTGCCAGCAGTGCCTACCTTAGGGCCTACGAGCAGTACTTC
clone_size: -; d_call: -; v_call: TRBV24-1; j_call: TRBJ1-2; cdr3_aa: CATSDWLGYTF; cdr3_nt: TGTGCCACCAGTGACTGGCTTGGCTACACCTTC